The 23 T cell receptor beta chains below were found in one sample sequenced in a study of beta chain features in type 1 diabetes. Their antigen targets remain unknown. Findings and caveats of the study: Type 1 diabetes patients had TCRB CDR3s that were shorter (moderately but significantly so) in all four CD4+ subsets.

Sequenced material consisted of expressed TCRB transcripts (all of the isolated RNA was reverse transcribed). This table comes from immunoSEQ multiplex PCR, and its TCRdb copy is limited to in-frame clones, with some not included. The table has hundreds of thousands of clones, approximately 16% seen once. Sequenced sample: naive CD4+ T cells from blood. The receptor source for this set is a young man with type 1 diabetes.

J is TRBJ2-5 and V is TRBV7-9, with D possibly matching TRBD1 (5 bases). This CDR3 is built from 13 residues. Trimming left V 5 bases short and J 1 base short, with 8 bases between. Per the germline V gene, CDR1 is SEHNR and CDR2 is FQNEAQ (reference sequence). The CDR3 region has the DNA TGTGCCAGCAGCCGACAGATCCAAGAGACCCAGTACTTC. Translation: CASSRQIQETQYF.

CDR3 in amino acids: CASSRGTEAFF. CDR3 DNA: TGTGCCAGCAGCCGGGGTACTGAAGCTTTCTTT. V usage is TRBV5-4 and J usage is TRBJ1-1; D call uncertain. The CDR3 has 11 amino acids. Germline V gene lookup returns CDR1 SGHNT and CDR2 YYREEE (reference sequence). Trimming shortened V by 4 bases and J by 5 bases, and 6 bases separated the two germline ends.

The chain is built from TRBV21-1 and TRBJ1-1; the table's D gene call, TRBD1, was not cross checked with the DNA. TRBV21-1 is flagged as a pseudogene. The CDR3 runs to 14 residues. The DNA for the CDR3 is TGTGCCAGCAGCAAAGAGAGGACATCGACTGAAGCTTTCTTT. Residues: CASSKERTSTEAFF.

The rearrangement uses TRBV5-4 and TRBJ1-6; 10 bases are shared with TRBD1. The ends lost 4 bases at V and 7 bases at J; junction bases unmatched: 5. Per germline, CDR1 SGHNT and CDR2 YYREEE (reference sequence). The CDR3 sequence is 15 residues long. The CDR3 region is CASSRTGGTNSPLHF. The CDR3 coding sequence is TGTGCCAGCAGCCGGACAGGGGGGACGAATTCACCCCTCCACTTT.

This clone appeared a few times. The chain has TRBV29-1 and TRBJ2-3; D is possibly TRBD1 (5 bases). This CDR3 spans 13 amino acids. The ends were cut back, 2 bases at V and 4 bases at J, with 10 bases in the middle. Germline lookup yields CDR1 SQVTM and CDR2 ANQGSEA. CDR3 nucleotide sequence: TGCAGCGTTGAACCCAGGGCGGCAGATACGCAGTATTTT. This translates into CSVEPRAADTQYF.

V is TRBV30 and J is TRBJ1-1, with D possibly matching TRBD1 (6 bases). Germline V gene data show CDR1 as GTSNPN and CDR2 as SVGIG (reference sequence). CDR3 length equals 14 residues. Trimming took off 4 bases at V and 0 bases at J, with 12 bases between the two ends. CDR3 in amino acids: CAWNAGQLNTEAFF. DNA for the CDR3: TGTGCCTGGAATGCCGGACAGCTGAACACTGAAGCTTTCTTT.

The chain uses TRBV27 and TRBJ2-6, with TRBD2 as a possible D gene (6 bases). V gave up 0 bases and J gave up 2 bases, with 8 bases separating them. There are 16 residues in the CDR3. The germline gives CDR1 MNHEY, CDR2 SMNVEV (reference sequence). CDR3 sequence reads: CASSLSGGAGANVLTF. The CDR3 DNA is TGTGCCAGCAGTTTATCGGGGGGTGCTGGGGCCAACGTCCTGACTTTC.

This chain connects TRBV5-1 to TRBJ2-7, with 11 bases that match TRBD2. The J segment lost 3 bases and the V segment lost 3 bases, leaving 11 bases of the junction unmatched. The CDR3 consists of 17 residues. Per germline, CDR1 SGHRS and CDR2 YFSETQ. CDR3 coding DNA: TGCGCCAGCAGCTCCCTCCGGGAACTAGCGGGAGTCTACGAGCAGTACTTC. This sequence encodes CASSSLRELAGVYEQYF.

J is TRBJ2-1 and V is TRBV30; 7 bases fit TRBD2. The CDR3 extends over 13 amino acids. Germline CDR1 and CDR2: GTSNPN and SVGIG (reference sequence). V shed 5 bases and J 0 bases; nucleotides not matched to a gene: 1. DNA of the CDR3: TGTGCCTGGGCGGGGGACTCCTACAATGAGCAGTTCTTC. Translation gives CAWAGDSYNEQFF.

The V call is TRBV15, the J call TRBJ1-2; possible D gene TRBD1, 5 bases. The ends were cut back, 6 bases at V and 4 bases at J, with 12 bases in the middle. The germline gives CDR1 LNHNV, CDR2 YYDKDF (reference sequence). This CDR3 has 13 amino acids. This CDR3 is CATRAGGGYGYTF. The CDR3 coding sequence is TGTGCCACCAGAGCCGGGGGGGGCTATGGCTACACCTTC.

This clone was recorded a few times. The J gene is TRBJ1-5, the V gene TRBV28, with TRBD1 as a possible D gene (5 bases). Per germline, CDR1 MDHEN and CDR2 SYDVKM. Trimming stripped 3 bases from V and 11 bases from J, with 17 bases between. The CDR3 runs to 14 residues. The CDR3 DNA reads as TGTGCCAGCAGTTTCGTGAGCAGCAGGGCGGCCCAGCATTTT. This gives the protein CASSFVSSRAAQHF.

This clone was seen only a few times. CDR3 amino acids: CAWSGQTGIGYTF. The CDR3 DNA is TGTGCCTGGAGTGGCCAGACAGGGATCGGCTACACCTTC. The J gene is TRBJ1-2, the V gene TRBV30; TRBD1 matches at 7 bases. J was trimmed by 8 bases and V by 1 base; bases with no gene match: 7. The CDR3 extends over 13 amino acids. CDR1 and CDR2 from the germline V gene are GTSNPN and SVGIG (reference sequence).

This sequence joins TRBV9 and TRBJ2-3; a possible D gene is TRBD1 (5 bases). Germline loops: CDR1 SGDLS, CDR2 YYNGEE. The V end lost 5 bases, the J end lost 4 bases, and 8 bases lay between the germline ends. The CDR3 consists of 12 residues. CDR3 sequence reads: CASSHRPDTQYF. CDR3 DNA sequence: TGTGCCAGCAGTCACAGGCCAGATACGCAGTATTTT.

This clone was seen a few times. The chain has TRBV30 and TRBJ2-7, with D maybe TRBD2 (6 bases). With 5 bases removed from V and 1 base from J, the gap between germline ends came to 12 bases. This CDR3 spans 13 amino acids. Germline V lookup: CDR1 GTSNPN, CDR2 SVGIG (reference sequence). As DNA, the CDR3 is TGTGCCTGGGGAAGGGACTGGTCCTACGAGCAGTACTTC. It translates to CAWGRDWSYEQYF.

The V gene is TRBV30, the J gene TRBJ1-6; 9 bases agree with TRBD1. This CDR3 region has 14 residues. V shed 3 bases, J shed 10 bases, and the junction held 7 bases outside the gene matches. Per the germline V gene, CDR1 is GTSNPN and CDR2 is SVGIG (reference sequence). Here the CDR3 DNA reads TGTGCCTGGAGGGGGACAGGGCATAGCTCACCCCTCCACTTT. Amino acids: CAWRGTGHSSPLHF.

This clone came up a few times. V is TRBV13 and J is TRBJ2-7; no reliable D call. This CDR3 spans 15 amino acids. The germline V gene encodes CDR1 PRHDT and CDR2 FYEKMQ (reference sequence). The V and J ends lost 6 bases and 5 bases respectively, with 20 bases between them. In DNA, the CDR3 is TGTGCCAGCAGTAGCCCTGGGTGGCTACGCAACGAGCAGTACTTC. Translated: CASSSPGWLRNEQYF.

The V call is TRBV7-8, the J call TRBJ2-1; TRBD2 matches at 11 bases. V lost 3 bases to trimming and J lost 7 bases; unmatched junction nucleotides: 8. In germline, CDR1 is SGHVS, CDR2 FQNEAQ. The CDR3 is 16 residues long. The CDR3 DNA sequence: TGTGCCAGCAGCTTCAGACTAGCGGGGCCTGAAAATGAGCAGTTCTTC. Its translation: CASSFRLAGPENEQFF.

The chain links TRBV7-2 to TRBJ2-1; 12 bases are a match to TRBD2. There are 15 residues in the CDR3. The V and J ends lost 5 bases and 8 bases, in that order; junction bases with no gene match: 7. The V gene's germline CDR1 is SGHTA and CDR2 FQGNSA. The CDR3, as DNA: TGTGCCAGCAGCATGACTAGCGGGGGACAGTATGAGCAGTTCTTC. Translating it yields CASSMTSGGQYEQFF.

In its sample, this clone was seen a few times. The rearrangement links TRBV27 to TRBJ1-2; 12 nucleotides line up with TRBD1. The CDR3 sequence is 15 residues long. V was clipped by 7 bases and J by 7 bases; unmatched bases: 10. Germline CDR1 MNHEY, CDR2 SMNVEV (reference sequence). CDR3 sequence: CASTYRDRGLGGYTF. CDR3 in DNA: TGTGCCAGCACTTACCGGGACAGGGGGCTCGGTGGCTACACCTTC.

The rearrangement joins TRBV5-1 to TRBJ2-3, with D possibly TRBD1 on 6 matching bases. The V end was cut by 3 bases, the J end by 3 bases, with 11 bases between. Germline V gene sequence: CDR1 SGHRS, CDR2 YFSETQ. This CDR3 spans 14 amino acids. Here the CDR3 reads CASSYGGTTDTQYF. The CDR3 region has the DNA TGCGCCAGCAGCTATGGGGGCACGACAGATACGCAGTATTTT.

This clone appeared a few times. The chain employs TRBV5-1 and TRBJ2-7; 8 bases agree with TRBD1. This CDR3 has 16 residues. Germline CDR1 is SGHRS and CDR2 is YFSETQ. With 2 bases clipped from V and 1 base from J, the junction kept 8 bases outside the gene matches. CDR3 in amino acids: CASSLGTGSPSYEQYF. For the CDR3, the DNA is TGCGCCAGCAGCTTAGGGACAGGCTCCCCTTCCTACGAGCAGTACTTC.

This clone occurred a few times. This sequence joins TRBV18 and TRBJ2-2; TRBD2 agrees at 7 bases. Germline lookup yields CDR1 KGHSH and CDR2 LQKENI. The CDR3 is made up of 16 amino acids. V lost 5 bases to trimming and J lost 0 bases; unmatched junction nucleotides: 6. The CDR3 protein is CASSIPGLTNTGELFF. CDR3 bases: TGTGCCAGCTCAATACCGGGACTAACGAACACCGGGGAGCTGTTTTTT.

This clone appeared a few times. The chain combines TRBV6-6 with TRBJ1-2, with unresolved D. V was pared by 2 bases and J by 7 bases, with 11 bases between. Per germline, CDR1 MNHNY and CDR2 SVGAGI (reference sequence). The CDR3 is 13 amino acids. CDR3 in DNA: TGTGCCAGCAGTTACGGCCCCCTCACTGGCTACACCTTC. Protein sequence: CASSYGPLTGYTF.